Listed below are T cell receptor beta chains from one sample, sequenced in a study of T cell repertoires in cytomegalovirus infection. Using its own MiXCR run on the reads, TCRdb lists one record per CDR3 protein. The sample includes approximately 490,000 distinct CDR3 sequences, 10% to 12% of them seen just once. The source material was PBMCs. Receptor source: a human donor in good health (CMV status not recorded). Some clones in this sample may be carry-over from other donors' samples. Both conserved end residues are part of each CDR3. The D gene is left open where the match is weak. Size is omitted from some rows. Given values are once, few, many or a class for expanded clones.

V	size	J	D	CDR3	DNA
TRBV19	NA	TRBJ2-1	TRBD2	CASSLTSGRINEQFF	TGTGCCAGTAGTCTTACTAGCGGGAGGATCAATGAGCAGTTCTTC
TRBV18	many	TRBJ2-3	NA	CASSPFVSGLGDTQYF	TGTGCCAGCTCACCCTTCGTCTCGGGTCTGGGGGATACGCAGTATTTT
TRBV19	many	TRBJ2-1	TRBD2	CASSITGLAGVSGLNEQFF	TGTGCCAGTAGTATAACCGGGCTAGCGGGAGTGTCGGGTCTCAATGAGCAGTTCTTC
TRBV3-1	many	TRBJ1-1	TRBD1	CASSKGQGPEAFF	TGTGCCAGCAGTAAAGGACAGGGCCCTGAAGCTTTCTTT
TRBV11-2	many	TRBJ2-7	NA	CASSFGQGRIYEQYF	TGTGCCAGCAGCTTCGGGCAGGGAAGAATCTACGAGCAGTACTTC
TRBV11-3	many	TRBJ2-3	TRBD2	CASSRGGRSTDTQYF	TGTGCCAGCAGCCGCGGGGGGCGCAGCACAGATACGCAGTATTTT
TRBV11-2	many	TRBJ2-1	NA	CASSPLGNEQFF	TGTGCCAGCAGCCCGTTAGGGAATGAGCAGTTCTTC
TRBV6-1	many	TRBJ1-2	NA	CASSEALRVVTGSGGYTF	TGTGCCAGCAGTGAAGCGCTTCGGGTGGTGACGGGGTCGGGTGGCTACACCTTC
TRBV7-2	many	TRBJ1-3	NA	CASSSQGPGNTIYF	TGTGCCAGCAGCTCTCAGGGCCCTGGAAACACCATATATTTT
TRBV7-2	many	TRBJ1-6	NA	CASSLPYEGSPLHF	TGTGCCAGCAGCTTACCATACGAGGGGTCACCCCTCCACTTT
TRBV5-1	few	TRBJ2-1	NA	CASSWVSGARNNEQFF	TGCGCCAGCAGCTGGGTTAGCGGAGCCCGTAACAATGAGCAGTTCTTC
TRBV7-9	many	TRBJ2-5	NA	CASRTQGGETQYF	TGTGCCAGCAGAACTCAGGGCGGAGAGACCCAGTACTTC
TRBV29-1	many	TRBJ2-5	NA	CSAYTHQETQYF	TGCAGCGCATACACCCATCAAGAGACCCAGTACTTC
TRBV7-2	many	TRBJ2-3	NA	CASSFLGIGLTSTDTQYF	TGTGCCAGCAGCTTTTTGGGCATAGGGCTGACTAGCACAGATACGCAGTATTTT
TRBV30	few	TRBJ2-1	TRBD2	CAWSVGLAGYNEQFF	TGTGCCTGGAGTGTGGGACTAGCGGGTTACAATGAGCAGTTCTTC
TRBV19	many	TRBJ2-5	NA	CASSIETTGRTQYF	TGTGCCAGTAGTATCGAGACCACAGGGAGGACCCAGTACTTC
TRBV9	NA	TRBJ1-5	NA	CASSVDGGSQHF	TGTGCCAGCAGCGTAGACGGGGGGTCCCAGCATTTT
TRBV25-1	NA	TRBJ1-2	TRBD1	CASTRDRFSGYTF	TGTGCCAGCACTCGGGACAGGTTCTCGGGCTACACCTTC
TRBV7-9	many	TRBJ2-5	TRBD1	CASRKGQGPAYETQYF	TGTGCCAGCAGAAAAGGACAGGGGCCGGCCTACGAGACCCAGTACTTC
TRBV7-9	many	TRBJ2-5	TRBD2	CASRRTSGSGETQYF	TGTGCCAGCAGGCGTACTAGCGGGAGCGGGGAGACCCAGTACTTC
TRBV24-1	NA	TRBJ2-5	NA	CATSDFSETQYF	TGTGCCACCAGTGATTTTTCGGAGACCCAGTACTTC
TRBV12-3/TRBV12-4	many	TRBJ1-2	NA	CASSLEARTPYGYTF	TGTGCCAGCAGTTTAGAGGCCAGGACTCCCTATGGCTACACCTTC
TRBV6-5	NA	TRBJ1-1	TRBD1	CASSVSSRQGAFF	TGTGCCAGCAGCGTAAGCTCACGACAGGGGGCTTTCTTT
TRBV18	NA	TRBJ1-2	NA	CASSPPRAGYGYTF	TGTGCCAGCTCACCACCGAGGGCCGGATATGGCTACACCTTC
TRBV3-1	NA	TRBJ1-1	NA	CASSQDWGYTEAFF	TGTGCCAGCAGCCAAGACTGGGGGTACACTGAAGCTTTCTTT
TRBV28	many	TRBJ2-3	NA	CASSIPPDYSSTDTQYF	TGTGCCAGCAGCATCCCCCCAGACTATTCGAGCACAGATACGCAGTATTTT
TRBV12-3/TRBV12-4	NA	TRBJ2-5	NA	CASRWDSGGETQYF	TGTGCCAGCAGGTGGGACTCTGGAGGAGAGACCCAGTACTTC
TRBV7-8	many	TRBJ2-1	NA	CASSPFSGVQKNEQFF	TGTGCCAGCAGCCCGTTTTCGGGTGTCCAAAAGAATGAGCAGTTCTTC
TRBV20-1	NA	TRBJ2-6	NA	CSAFGSGANVLTF	TGCAGTGCTTTCGGCTCTGGGGCCAACGTCCTGACTTTC
TRBV10-3	NA	TRBJ2-3	TRBD2	CAISESTGLAGMTSTDTQYF	TGTGCCATCAGTGAGTCGACAGGGCTAGCGGGGATGACTAGCACAGATACGCAGTATTTT
TRBV29-1	few	TRBJ2-3	TRBD1	CSVKDRASTDTQYF	TGCAGCGTCAAGGACAGGGCTAGCACAGATACGCAGTATTTT
TRBV6-5	many	TRBJ1-5	TRBD1	CASRVQGAGSNQPQHF	TGTGCCAGCAGGGTACAGGGGGCAGGGAGCAATCAGCCCCAGCATTTT
TRBV12-3/TRBV12-4	NA	TRBJ1-1	NA	CASMGENTEAFF	TGTGCCAGCATGGGGGAGAACACTGAAGCTTTCTTT
TRBV7-2	NA	TRBJ2-5	NA	CASSPRLTTRENQYF	TGTGCCAGCAGCCCTAGGCTGACCACCAGAGAGAACCAGTACTTT
TRBV19	many	TRBJ1-1	NA	CASSSLGGLSTEAFF	TGTGCCAGTAGCTCCCTCGGGGGGTTGAGTACTGAAGCTTTCTTT
TRBV6-1	many	TRBJ1-1	NA	CASSAGGQAEAFF	TGTGCCAGCAGTGCCGGGGGTCAGGCTGAAGCTTTCTTT
TRBV4-1	many	TRBJ1-5	NA	CASSQASYQPQHF	TGCGCCAGCAGCCAAGCCAGTTATCAGCCCCAGCATTTT
TRBV12-3/TRBV12-4	many	TRBJ2-2	NA	CASSLGKGGALLDLGTGELFF	TGTGCCAGCAGTTTGGGGAAGGGGGGCGCGTTGTTGGACCTTGGGACCGGGGAGCTGTTTTTT
TRBV5-6	few	TRBJ2-5	NA	CASSQMGRDVQETQYF	TGTGCCAGCAGCCAGATGGGCAGGGATGTACAAGAGACCCAGTACTTC
TRBV11-2	many	TRBJ2-1	TRBD2	CASSFSGGSQGYNEQFF	TGTGCCAGCAGCTTTAGCGGGGGGTCCCAAGGTTACAATGAGCAGTTCTTC
TRBV12-5	few	TRBJ1-5	TRBD1	CATVPGTGSNQPQHF	TGTGCTACCGTGCCGGGGACAGGGAGCAATCAGCCCCAGCATTTT
TRBV12-5	many	TRBJ1-1	NA	CASGLISDNTEAFF	TGTGCTAGTGGTTTAATCTCGGATAACACTGAAGCTTTCTTT
TRBV6-8	few	TRBJ1-6	TRBD1	CASSYRSGTGSSPLHF	TGTGCCAGCAGTTACCGATCCGGGACAGGGAGTTCACCCCTCCACTTT
TRBV7-9	many	TRBJ2-2	NA	CASSPLVGQNTGELFF	TGTGCCAGCAGCCCACTTGTGGGGCAGAACACCGGGGAGCTGTTTTTT
TRBV11-2	once	TRBJ2-7	TRBD1	CASSSGQGSISYEQYF	TGTGCCAGCAGCTCCGGACAGGGCTCAATCTCCTACGAGCAGTACTTC
TRBV14	many	TRBJ1-1	TRBD1	CASSQDSGTGAMNTEAFF	TGTGCCAGCAGCCAAGATTCCGGGACAGGGGCCATGAACACTGAAGCTTTCTTT
TRBV7-2	many	TRBJ2-2	TRBD2	CASSLGLAGITGELFF	TGTGCCAGCAGCTTAGGACTAGCGGGGATCACCGGGGAGCTGTTTTTT
TRBV6-1	many	TRBJ1-6	TRBD1	CAAGQGVNSPLHF	TGTGCAGCAGGGCAGGGGGTGAATTCACCCCTCCACTTT
TRBV18	many	TRBJ1-1	TRBD1	CASSPTGQGRNTEAFF	TGTGCCAGCTCACCAACAGGACAGGGGCGGAACACTGAAGCTTTCTTT
TRBV27	NA	TRBJ2-1	NA	CATLASSYNEQFF	TGTGCCACGCTAGCGTCCTCCTACAATGAGCAGTTCTTC
TRBV24-1	many	TRBJ2-1	NA	CATSDGWNEQFF	TGTGCCACCAGTGATGGGTGGAATGAGCAGTTCTTC
TRBV2	many	TRBJ1-6	TRBD1	CASLGQGNSPLHF	TGTGCCAGCTTGGGACAGGGCAATTCACCCCTCCACTTT
TRBV20-1	few	TRBJ1-5	NA	CSARDYTQPDQPQHF	TGCAGTGCTAGAGATTACACCCAGCCCGATCAGCCCCAGCATTTT
TRBV3-1	NA	TRBJ1-1	NA	CASSQDSRGGNTEAFF	TGTGCCAGCAGCCAAGATTCGAGGGGGGGAAACACTGAAGCTTTCTTT
TRBV7-2	many	TRBJ2-4	NA	CASSLGLAKNIQYF	TGTGCCAGCAGCCTGGGATTGGCCAAAAACATTCAGTACTTC